This TCR beta chain is drawn from a study of CD8 T cells in ankylosing spondylitis. TCRdb independently ran MiXCR on the 5' RACE reads; one entry per CDR3 protein. Counted here are hundreds of thousands of distinct CDR3 sequences, approximately 12% occurring once; the ten biggest clones make up approximately 6.3%. Germline values: CDR1 WSHSY, CDR2 SAAADI. CDR3 length: 12 amino acids. Study results and caveats: Blood from ankylosing spondylitis patients appeared to carry a characteristic roughly 8-variant TCR beta motif.

As for this clonotype: The antigen is undetermined. A much larger clone lies a single base off, so this may be a read error.

The sequence derives from a male donor with ankylosing spondylitis. The chain is built from TRBV10-2 and TRBJ2-1, with D possibly TRBD2 on 6 matching bases. The sequencing sample was made of blood, either unsorted or a sorted T cell fraction (not recorded which). CDR3 sequence: CASTEGYNEQLF. The CDR3 DNA sequence: TGCGCCAGCACGGAGGGGTACAATGAGCAGCTCTTC.